The 4 T cell receptor beta chains below come from one sample, sequenced in a study of T cells in tuberculosis. The table came from immunoSEQ multiplex PCR; TCRdb's copy has only in-frame clones and leaves some out. The sample includes 29,000 or so clones, roughly 93% of them seen just once. The specimen sequenced was PBMCs. These receptors were taken from a donor between 10 and 35 years old with latent tuberculosis or without tuberculosis infection.

The chain has TRBV6-4 and TRBJ2-6; weak D call: TRBD2 (6 bases). Trimming took 0 bases from V and 4 from J, leaving 10 bases between them. This CDR3 has 16 residues. CDR1 and CDR2 (germline): MRHNA, SNTAGT. CDR3 protein: CASSDSGGAGANVLTF. The DNA of the CDR3 is TGTGCCAGCAGTGACTCGGGAGGAGCCGGGGCCAACGTCCTGACTTTC.

This clone was seen just once. The chain links TRBV19 to TRBJ2-7, with D maybe TRBD2 (6 bases). The CDR3 consists of 13 residues. Looked up from germline, CDR1 is LNHDA and CDR2 is SQIVND (reference sequence). The ends were cut back, 7 bases at V and 6 bases at J, with 16 bases in the middle. CDR3 nucleotide sequence: TGTGCCAGTACTCCCGCGGGCGGGGCCGAGCAGTACTTC. It codes for CASTPAGGAEQYF.

The V gene is TRBV5-1, the J gene TRBJ2-3; a weak D match, TRBD1 (5 bases). CDR3 length equals 13 residues. Germline values: CDR1 SGHRS, CDR2 YFSETQ. Trimming removed 0 bases at V and 5 bases at J, with 7 bases between. CDR3 residues: CASSLEGQDTQYF. The DNA of the CDR3 is TGCGCCAGCAGCTTGGAGGGGCAAGATACGCAGTATTTT. The full variable domain, with the rest looked up from reference TRBV5-1 and TRBJ2-3, is KAGVTQTPRYLIKTRGQQVTLSCSPISGHRSVSWYQQTPGQGLQFLFEYFSETQRNKGNFPGRFSGRQFSNSRSEMNVSTLELGDSALYLCASSLEGQDTQYFGPGTRLTVL.

The V and J genes are TRBV6-1 and TRBJ2-3; the match to TRBD2 covers 12 bases. J lost 6 bases, V lost 1 base, and 11 bases had no gene match. Germline CDR1 and CDR2: MNHNS and SASEGT. This CDR3 spans 18 amino acids. CDR3 nucleotides: TGTGCCAGCAGTGAAGGGATCTGGGGGCTAGCGGGAGGGGATACGCAGTATTTT. It encodes CASSEGIWGLAGGDTQYF.